Each of the 13 T cell receptor beta chains below was sequenced from the same sample in a study of tumor-infiltrating lymphocytes in primary liver carcinoma. The input was about 500 ng total RNA; TCR beta cDNA was made from it with a constant-region primer. Sequencing libraries for TCR beta derived from three nested multiplex PCR rounds that used slightly modified ARM-PCR. A C-beta reverse primer was combined with TRBV1-TRBV30 forward primers in the first two PCR rounds, and each round had around 11 cycles. In TCRdb, the multiplex PCR reads were re-called with MiXCR into one record per CDR3 protein. The sample carries 95,000 to 100,000 distinct CDR3 sequences, approximately 70% recorded once. Unsorted bulk tissue (roughly 19-31 mg) underwent RNA and DNA co-extraction. The sample comprised liver tumor tissue from sampling region 2. Subset reported: tumor region T2, inferior pole. Receptors were obtained from an older woman with primary liver carcinoma and hepatitis B virus infection.

This clonotype was picked up one time. An end of the junction differs from the germline gene, which may be a read error. V and J are TRBV4-1 and TRBJ2-7, with TRBD2 matching 7 bases. Germline CDR1 MGHRA, CDR2 YSYEKL. The CDR3 spans 14 residues. Here the CDR3 reads CARSPAGRVHEQYF. The CDR3 DNA sequence: TGCGCCAGGAGCCCCGCGGGGAGGGTCCACGAGCAGTACTTC.

This clonotype was observed at least ten times. This rearrangement joins TRBV2 to TRBJ2-3; perhaps TRBD1 as D (7 bases). The CDR3 extends over 11 amino acids. Trimming shortened V by 7 bases and J by 8 bases, and 10 bases separated the two germline ends. Germline V gene lookup returns CDR1 SNHLY and CDR2 FYNNEI. DNA for the CDR3: TGTGCCAGCACTCAGGGGGGTACGCAGTATTTT. Its protein product is CASTQGGTQYF.

As to this clonotype: The conserved final phenylalanine or tryptophan is absent from the CDR3, which likely points to a read error. It is unclear where the CDR3 begins or ends on the DNA, so no DNA is shown, and the CDR3 is as TCRdb lists it. The chain combines TRBV11-2 with TRBJ2-6. Germline V gene lookup returns CDR1 SGHAT and CDR2 FQNNGV. A total of 15 residues make up the CDR3, ends included. The CDR3 here is CASSLQGAGAKVLTL.

This clonotype was picked up many times. The CDR3 loop reads CASSLLGYTEAFF. CDR3 coding DNA: TGTGCCAGCAGCTTATTAGGGTACACTGAAGCTTTCTTT. V usage is TRBV5-6 and J usage is TRBJ1-1, with D hard to call. This CDR3 has 13 residues. The germline gives CDR1 SGHDT, CDR2 YYEEEE. Trimming left V 2 bases short and J 3 bases short, with 8 bases between.

CDR3 nucleotides: TGTGCCAGCAGTTACTCACAGAGGCGGGACTACACCTTC. The encoded protein is CASSYSQRRDYTF. J is TRBJ1-2 and V is TRBV6-5; D is ambiguous. Germline V gene data show CDR1 as MNHEY and CDR2 as SVGAGI. V dropped 0 bases and J dropped 10 bases, with 12 bases sitting between them. CDR3 length equals 13 residues.

Worth noting for this clonotype: Without the conserved terminal phenylalanine or tryptophan, this CDR3 likely stems from a read error. This chain joins TRBV28 and TRBJ2-7, with TRBD1 matching over 7 bases. This CDR3 is 18 amino acids long. V was clipped by 6 bases and J by 0 bases; unmatched bases: 17. In germline, CDR1 is MDHEN, CDR2 SYDVKM. The CDR3 sequence: CASSPQMRGRTSSYEQYS. For the CDR3, the DNA is TGTGCCAGCAGCCCTCAGATGAGGGGGCGGACAAGCTCCTACGAGCAGTACTCC.

This clonotype turned up a few times. Being one base from a much bigger clone, this may be a read error. The gene calls are TRBV5-4 and TRBJ2-2, with TRBD1 identical over 7 bases. The CDR3 has 16 residues. Germline V CDR1 and CDR2: SGHNT, YYREEE (reference sequence). With 3 bases clipped from V and 0 bases from J, the junction kept 5 bases outside the gene matches. As DNA, the CDR3 is TGTGCCAGCAGCTCAGACAGGGACGCGAACACCGGGGAGCTGTTTTTT. Translated, it gives CASSSDRDANTGELFF.

On this clonotype: At one end, the junction sequence differs from germline, possibly due to a read error. J is TRBJ2-7 and V is TRBV11-2, with D perhaps TRBD1 (6 bases). Germline values: CDR1 SGHAT, CDR2 FQNNGV. The CDR3 spans 16 residues. The CDR3 loop is CASNLGGSGVLYEQYF. For the CDR3, the DNA is TGTGCCAGCAACTTAGGCGGGTCAGGGGTTCTCTACGAGCAGTACTTC.

This clonotype has a handful of counts. The chain carries TRBV11-2 and TRBJ2-5; no clear D gene. This CDR3 has 12 residues. The germline V and J ends were trimmed by 5 bases and 6 bases, with 10 bases remaining between them. Germline assignment: CDR1 SGHAT and CDR2 FQNNGV. CDR3 DNA sequence: TGTGCCAGCAGCCCTCATCACCAGACCCAGTACTTC. This translates into CASSPHHQTQYF.

Regarding this clonotype: A clone one base away is much larger, so this may be a read error. The CDR3 DNA follows: TGTACCAGCAGCTCTAATAGCAATCAGCCCCAGCATTTT. Its protein is CTSSSNSNQPQHF. The chain uses TRBV5-8 and TRBJ1-5; no reliable D call. The CDR3 contains 13 residues. Germline V lookup: CDR1 SGHTS, CDR2 YDEGEE.

This clonotype occurred a few times. V and J are TRBV28 and TRBJ1-5, with D perhaps TRBD1 (6 bases). Germline-derived CDR1 and CDR2 are MDHEN and SYDVKM. Deletions cut 3 bases from V and 4 bases from J, with 19 bases between. The CDR3 covers 17 residues. The CDR3: CASSLGQGRSLNQPQHF. The DNA for the CDR3 is TGTGCCAGCAGTTTGGGTCAGGGGAGGTCCTTGAATCAGCCCCAGCATTTT.

The rearrangement joins TRBV29-1 to TRBJ1-2, with a weak D call TRBD1 (6 bases). CDR1 is SQVTM, CDR2 ANQGSEA, per germline. The CDR3 is 11 amino acids. This CDR3 is CCDLQGYGYTF. CDR3 nucleotides: TGCTGCGACCTACAGGGATATGGCTACACCTTC.

In the case of this clonotype: This sequence may be a read error, since a much larger clone differs from it by one base. The V call is TRBV5-1, the J call TRBJ1-4; 10 bases are a match to TRBD1. Germline V gene lookup returns CDR1 SGHRS and CDR2 YFSETQ. With V trimmed by 5 bases and J by 7 bases, 17 bases remained unmatched. The CDR3 runs 18 residues. In DNA, the CDR3 is TGCGCCAGCAGAGATGAACCGGGACAGGGGACCTGGTTTGAAAAACTGTTTTTT. It translates to CASRDEPGQGTWFEKLFF.